This entry describes one TCR beta chain. It has no known antigen specificity. The junction departs from germline at one end; a sequencing error may be responsible. Enrolling through a virtual design, the prospective study's participants ranged in age from roughly 18 to 95 years and lived across about two dozen United States geographic areas. In the prospective study, participants were assigned to cohorts based on the clinical history participants reported in a screening survey and a study questionnaire. Exposed participants had been in contact with someone with a PCR-confirmed or clinician-diagnosed COVID-19 case within 2 weeks of study entry. Mobile phlebotomists in the prospective study collected whole blood, serum and a nasopharyngeal or oropharyngeal swab from every participant. Prospective study participants could optionally give additional blood draws and questionnaires over a roughly 2-month period. Blood samples from the prospective study were shipped frozen or at room temperature prior to DNA extraction.

TCRbeta CDR3 regions were amplified from genomic DNA using the immunoSEQ Assay, a bias-controlled multiplex PCR. The published analysis was carried out like this. The number of nucleated cells in each sample was estimated from the amplification of reference gene primers within the assay. Sequence reads were collapsed and filtered to measure the absolute abundance of every unique TCRbeta CDR3 rearrangement. For each sample, productive Simpson clonality was calculated by taking the square root of Simpson's diversity index across productive rearrangements. In its TCRdb copy, this immuneACCESS table keeps in-frame sequences only and misses some clones. Where compared with another copy, unresolved V genes explain less than half of these, and the others have no known cause. V and J calls and clone size are copied from that table; D and trimming were computed from the DNA. The sample table contains approximately 400,000 clones; only one count was recorded for about 89% of them. The leading ten clones occupy 0.86% of the sample.

This specimen comes from a study of blood T cell repertoires in COVID-19 (dated by TCRdb to about 2020). In the study overall: Samples from collaborators originated in the United States, Italy and Spain and spanned both the acute and convalescent phases of COVID-19. The prospective study material was composed of cDNA or gDNA derived from T cells, B-cell-depleted T cells, or PBMCs. Subjects who had been exposed to COVID-19, were actively infected with it, or had recovered from it provided the deeply sampled blood TCRbeta repertoires that made up the dataset. A freely available public database, intended as a resource for researchers studying the immune response to SARS-CoV-2, is where the repertoires were released. Samples came from the ongoing ImmuneRACE study (first 160 participants) plus 1,254 subjects from 6 global collaborators. A de-identified subject ID, COVID-19 status, age in years and sex were almost always included in the sample metadata. HLA class I and class II types, where available, came from metadata supplied by the sample provider rather than from assay-based typing. Paper-wide results and their limitations: Clinical and demographic metadata were provided uncurated, with the amount varying by source and participant.

The CDR3 goes from the cysteine to the phenylalanine over 13 residues. CDR3 DNA is the only sequence kept; it has 39 bases, read in frame from the first base. According to the germline V gene (reference sequence), CDR1 reads SSHAT and CDR2 reads FNYEAQ. The specimen sequenced was PBMCs or T cells enriched from blood (not recorded which). The chain employs TRBV7-7 and TRBJ2-1, and possibly TRBD2, on 6 matching bases. This receptor was obtained from a woman aged 35 to 49 who had been exposed to COVID-19. This receptor carries the CDR3 CASSRDFNNEQFF. In nucleotides, the sequence is TGTGCTAGCAGCAGGGACTTCAACAATGAGCAGTTCTTC.